The rows below give T cell receptor beta chains drawn from one sample of a study of blood T cell repertoires in COVID-19. Measured with immunoSEQ multiplex PCR; TCRdb has only the in-frame clones, and not every one. This table holds under 250,000 clones, about 80% found once. Specimen: peripheral blood. These receptors were obtained from a woman in her fifties or sixties with acute or convalescent COVID-19. CDR3s include the opening cysteine and the closing phenylalanine or tryptophan. Each record gives: J gene, V gene, clone size, D gene, CDR3 protein, CDR3 DNA. The D gene is left open where the match is weak. A clone size is listed for some rows: how often the clone was seen (once, few, many), or a class if it is expanded.

TRBJ2-7 TRBV9 once TRBD2 CASSAGTIPYEQYF TGTGCCAGCAGCGCCGGGACTATACCCTACGAGCAGTACTTC
TRBJ2-1 TRBV2 few TRBD2 CARAKRGGFHNEQFF TGTGCCAGGGCAAAGCGGGGGGGTTTCCACAATGAGCAGTTCTTC
TRBJ2-1 TRBV19 . . CASSIMTVNNEQFF TGTGCCAGTAGTATTATGACAGTAAACAATGAGCAGTTCTTC
TRBJ1-2 TRBV12-3/TRBV12-4 . TRBD1 CASSLRQGYGYTF TGTGCCAGCAGTTTAAGACAGGGTTATGGCTACACCTTC
TRBJ1-5 TRBV19 . TRBD1 CASAPGGLHQPQHF TGTGCCAGTGCCCCAGGGGGCCTTCATCAGCCCCAGCATTTT
TRBJ2-2 TRBV6-6 few . CASSGSWGTGELFF TGTGCCAGCAGTGGGAGCTGGGGCACCGGGGAGCTGTTTTTT
TRBJ1-2 TRBV27 few TRBD1 CASSLTGTGVYGYTF TGTGCCAGCAGTCTAACCGGGACAGGGGTGTATGGCTACACCTTC
TRBJ1-4 TRBV5-1 . TRBD1 CASSSGTGATNEKLFF TGCGCCAGCAGCTCGGGGACAGGGGCAACTAATGAAAAACTGTTTTTT
TRBJ2-5 TRBV5-6 . TRBD2 CASSIGLAGGHETQYF TGTGCCAGCAGCATCGGACTAGCGGGGGGTCACGAGACCCAGTACTTC
TRBJ1-1 TRBV5-1 . . CASSLRGVQNTEAFF TGCGCCAGCAGCCTCCGGGGTGTGCAAAACACTGAAGCTTTCTTT
TRBJ2-3 TRBV30 few . CASDTGTDTQYF TGTGCCTCTGACACGGGCACAGATACGCAGTATTTT
TRBJ1-2 TRBV9 . TRBD1 CASSVEQGADGYTF TGTGCCAGCAGCGTTGAACAGGGGGCCGATGGCTACACCTTC
TRBJ2-2 TRBV7-3 few TRBD2 CASSSIAGGPWNTGELFF TGTGCCAGCAGCTCCATAGCGGGGGGGCCGTGGAACACCGGGGAGCTGTTTTTT
TRBJ2-1 TRBV11-2 . . CASSPNGGKQFF TGTGCCAGCAGCCCCAACGGCGGGAAGCAGTTCTTC